The entry that follows covers one TCR beta chain sequence. The sample is drawn from a study of OX40 agonist ivuxolimab in advanced cancers. Overall study context: The study enrolled dose-escalation patients with hepatocellular carcinoma, melanoma, renal cell or head and neck cancer. People who had prior anti-PD-1, anti-PD-L1 or anti-CTLA-4 therapy could take part, and under 50% had some.

This CDR3 comprises 13 residues. Germline values: CDR1 GTSNPN, CDR2 SVGIG (reference sequence). V shed 2 bases and J 6 bases; nucleotides not matched to a gene: 3. Assay used: immunoSEQ multiplex PCR; TCRdb lists only in-frame clones, some missing. The sample records 65,000 to 95,000 clones, roughly 94% being singletons. This clonotype originated in an adult with an advanced solid tumor such as melanoma, head and neck, liver or kidney cancer. Specimen: CD4+ or CD8+ T cells sorted from blood, collected in a trial of the OX40 agonist ivuxolimab. This chain uses TRBV30 with TRBJ1-2; 10 nucleotides agree with TRBD1. CDR3 loop: CAWSTGTGDGYTF. The CDR3 coding sequence is TGTGCCTGGAGTACAGGGACAGGGGATGGCTACACCTTC.